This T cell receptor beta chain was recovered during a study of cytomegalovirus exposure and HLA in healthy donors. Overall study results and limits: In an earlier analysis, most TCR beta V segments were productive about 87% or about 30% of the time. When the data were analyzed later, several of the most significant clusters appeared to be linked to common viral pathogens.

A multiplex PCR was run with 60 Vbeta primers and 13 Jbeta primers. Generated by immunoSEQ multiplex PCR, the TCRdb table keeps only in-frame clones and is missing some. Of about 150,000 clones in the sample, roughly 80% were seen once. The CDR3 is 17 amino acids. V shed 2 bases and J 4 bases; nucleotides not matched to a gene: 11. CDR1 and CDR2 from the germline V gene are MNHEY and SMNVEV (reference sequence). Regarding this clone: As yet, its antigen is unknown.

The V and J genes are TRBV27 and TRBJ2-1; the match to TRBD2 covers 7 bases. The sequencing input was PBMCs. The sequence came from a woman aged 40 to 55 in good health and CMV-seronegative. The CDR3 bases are TGTGCCAGCAGTTTACAAGGGGTGGCTAGCGGATACAATGAGCAGTTCTTC. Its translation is CASSLQGVASGYNEQFF.